The 31 T cell receptor beta chains given below trace back to one sample, sequenced in a study of blood T cell repertoires in COVID-19. Clones were sequenced by immunoSEQ multiplex PCR, and TCRdb holds only the in-frame ones, with some missing. The sample includes about 180,000 clones, roughly nine tenths of them seen just once. Sequencing used peripheral blood. These receptors were taken from a man aged 45-65 years with acute or convalescent COVID-19.

V is TRBV11-3 and J is TRBJ2-1; 7 nucleotides match TRBD1. This CDR3 region has 13 residues. J lost 6 bases, V lost 4 bases, and 3 bases had no gene match. Looked up from germline, CDR1 is SGHNT and CDR2 is YENEEA. CDR3 loop: CASSSGDSNEQFF. Here the CDR3 DNA reads TGTGCCAGCAGCTCAGGGGACAGCAATGAGCAGTTCTTC.

This clone has just a few counts. The V gene is TRBV5-1, the J gene TRBJ2-3; 8 bases match TRBD2. CDR3 size: 22 residues. Germline CDR1 reads SGHRS; CDR2 reads YFSETQ. After removal of 4 bases from V and 2 bases from J, the junction contained 27 bases not matched to a gene. CDR3: CASSPRTRLATIQTDLTDTQYF. The CDR3 nucleotides read TGCGCCAGCAGCCCCAGAACTCGACTAGCGACTATACAAACCGACCTCACAGATACGCAGTATTTT. Complete variable domain (other parts from reference TRBV5-1 and TRBJ2-3): KAGVTQTPRYLIKTRGQQVTLSCSPISGHRSVSWYQQTPGQGLQFLFEYFSETQRNKGNFPGRFSGRQFSNSRSEMNVSTLELGDSALYLCASSPRTRLATIQTDLTDTQYFGPGTRLTVL.

This clone has just one count. The rearrangement links TRBV9 to TRBJ1-2; D not certain. CDR1 and CDR2 from the germline V gene are SGDLS and YYNGEE. The V gene lost 4 bases and the J gene lost 8 bases, with 21 bases spanning the gap. The CDR3 covers 15 residues. CDR3 residues: CASSHPILRTRGYTF. The CDR3 region has the DNA TGTGCCAGCAGCCATCCCATCCTTAGGACTCGCGGCTACACCTTC. The whole variable domain, remainder taken from reference TRBV9 and TRBJ1-2, is DSGVTQTPKHLITATGQRVTLRCSPRSGDLSVYWYQQSLDQGLQFLIQYYNGEERAKGNILERFSAQQFPDLHSELNLSSLELGDSALYFCASSHPILRTRGYTFGSGTRLTVV.

The chain links TRBV5-1 to TRBJ2-2; TRBD2 matches at 12 bases. Germline V gives CDR1 SGHRS, CDR2 YFSETQ. This CDR3 is built from 16 residues. Trimming cost V 4 bases and J 6 bases; bases outside gene matches: 7. The CDR3 region has the DNA TGCGCCAGCAGCCCCGAACTAGCGGGAGGTGCCGGGGAGCTGTTTTTT. Translated: CASSPELAGGAGELFF. Combining the CDR3 with reference TRBV5-1 and TRBJ2-2 gives the whole variable domain KAGVTQTPRYLIKTRGQQVTLSCSPISGHRSVSWYQQTPGQGLQFLFEYFSETQRNKGNFPGRFSGRQFSNSRSEMNVSTLELGDSALYLCASSPELAGGAGELFFGEGSRLTVL.

J is TRBJ1-6 and V is TRBV6-1; D unclear. The ends were cut back, 2 bases at V and 8 bases at J, with 16 bases in the middle. The CDR3 contains 16 residues. CDR1 is MNHNS and CDR2 is SASEGT in the germline V gene. For the CDR3, the DNA is TGTGCCAGCAGTGAACGCCTCGGGAATTCTGATTCACCCCTCCACTTT. This translates into CASSERLGNSDSPLHF.

The chain employs TRBV5-1 and TRBJ2-7; TRBD1 matches at 9 bases. This CDR3 has 14 residues. Trimming took 5 bases from V and 3 from J; bases not matched to a gene: 6. The germline V gene has CDR1 SGHRS and CDR2 YFSETQ. CDR3 region: CASRRPGQGYEQYF. The CDR3 nucleotides read TGCGCCAGCAGACGACCGGGACAGGGCTACGAGCAGTACTTC.

This chain uses TRBV2 with TRBJ2-3, with 12 bases lining up with TRBD1. V trimming: 0 bases; J trimming: 4 bases; junction bases outside the gene matches: 5. The CDR3 is 17 residues long. Germline V gene data show CDR1 as SNHLY and CDR2 as FYNNEI. CDR3 loop: CASSEALGQGAPDTQYF. The CDR3 region has the DNA TGTGCCAGCAGTGAAGCGCTGGGACAGGGGGCACCAGATACGCAGTATTTT.

The chain couples TRBV4-1 to TRBJ1-2; 11 nucleotides agree with TRBD1. CDR3 length: 18 amino acids. The V and J ends lost 3 bases and 10 bases, in that order; junction bases with no gene match: 19. CDR1 and CDR2 from the germline V gene are MGHRA and YSYEKL. CDR3 sequence reads: CASSHFLPGQGVGSDYTF. CDR3 nucleotide sequence: TGCGCCAGCAGCCACTTTTTACCGGGACAGGGGGTTGGCAGCGACTACACCTTC.

The chain uses TRBV28 and TRBJ2-2, with TRBD2 matching over 9 bases. CDR1 is MDHEN and CDR2 is SYDVKM in the germline V gene. The CDR3 extends over 16 amino acids. With V trimmed by 5 bases and J by 8 bases, 12 bases remained unmatched. The CDR3 DNA sequence: TGTGCCAGCAGTACCCAGCCCCGGACTAGCGCAGGGGAGCTGTTTTTT. Its translation is CASSTQPRTSAGELFF. Complete variable domain (other parts from reference TRBV28 and TRBJ2-2): DVKVTQSSRYLVKRTGEKVFLECVQDMDHENMFWYRQDPGLGLRLIYFSYDVKMKEKGDIPEGYSVSREKKERFSLILESASTNQTSMYLCASSTQPRTSAGELFFGEGSRLTVL.

This clone was observed a single time. This sequence joins TRBV21-1 and TRBJ1-5; the D call of TRBD1 is as the table states it, not checked on the DNA. TRBV21-1 has pseudogene status. The CDR3 contains 16 residues. In DNA form, the CDR3 reads TGTGCCAGCAGCAAAGGGGAACAGGAGAACAATCAGCCCCAGCATTTT. Its protein product is CASSKGEQENNQPQHF.

V and J are TRBV7-3 and TRBJ2-3; 7 bases map to TRBD2. V was clipped by 5 bases and J by 0 bases; unmatched bases: 5. The germline gives CDR1 SGHTA, CDR2 FQGTGA. The CDR3 totals 15 residues. CDR3: CASSLSGTSTDTQYF. CDR3 in DNA: TGTGCCAGCAGCCTAAGCGGGACTAGCACAGATACGCAGTATTTT. Complete variable domain (other parts from reference TRBV7-3 and TRBJ2-3): GAGVSQTPSNKVTEKGKYVELRCDPISGHTALYWYRQSLGQGPEFLIYFQGTGAADDSGLPNDRFFAVRPEGSVSTLKIQRTERGDSAVYLCASSLSGTSTDTQYFGPGTRLTVL.

CDR3 sequence: CAISESTGYGYTF. CDR3 bases: TGTGCCATCAGTGAGTCCACAGGCTATGGCTACACCTTC. The chain recombines TRBV10-3 with TRBJ1-2; D possibly corresponds to TRBD1 (5 bases). The CDR3 length is 13 residues. Per germline, CDR1 ENHRY and CDR2 SYGVKD. Trimming stripped 0 bases from V and 4 bases from J, with 6 bases between.

Notes on this clone: This sample includes further DNA sequences coding for the same CDR3. This rearrangement joins TRBV6-2 or TRBV6-3 to TRBJ2-1, with a possible D match to TRBD2 (6 bases). The length of the CDR3 is 15 residues. Deletions cut 2 bases from V and 0 bases from J, with 8 bases between. CDR1 is MNHEY and CDR2 is SVGEGT in the germline V gene. The CDR3 coding sequence is TGTGCCAGCAGTTACGGAGGGAGCTCCTACAATGAGCAGTTCTTC. Translation: CASSYGGSSYNEQFF.

The CDR3 DNA reads TGTGCCAGCCAGGGCCTCAATCAGCCCCAGCATTTT. This sequence encodes CASQGLNQPQHF. The chain is built from TRBV28 and TRBJ1-5; a possible D gene is TRBD1 (5 bases). The germline V gene encodes CDR1 MDHEN and CDR2 SYDVKM. V lost 8 bases and J 3 bases, leaving 8 bases between the germline ends. The CDR3 consists of 12 residues.

The CDR3 sequence is CAIAQGGIYEQYV. For the CDR3, the DNA is TGTGCCATCGCACAGGGTGGTATCTACGAGCAGTACGTC. J is TRBJ2-7 and V is TRBV10-3; TRBD1 is a possible D gene (6 bases). The CDR3 runs 13 residues. With 8 bases removed from V and 3 bases from J, the gap between germline ends came to 14 bases. Germline loops: CDR1 ENHRY, CDR2 SYGVKD.

This rearrangement joins TRBV7-9 to TRBJ1-5; D remains unclear. CDR1 is SEHNR, CDR2 FQNEAQ, per germline (reference sequence). This CDR3 is 15 amino acids long. V was clipped by 2 bases and J by 3 bases, with 11 bases between them. CDR3 sequence: CASSLTGSDNQPQHF. In DNA, the CDR3 is TGTGCCAGCAGCTTAACCGGGTCTGACAATCAGCCCCAGCATTTT.

The chain carries TRBV28 and TRBJ2-1; D might be TRBD1 (5 bases). Germline CDR1 is MDHEN and CDR2 is SYDVKM. V gave up 4 bases and J gave up 12 bases, with 16 bases separating them. This CDR3 is 13 amino acids long. CDR3 DNA sequence: TGTGCCAGCAGTTCAGACCCAGGGTATGGGCAGTTCTTC. This sequence encodes CASSSDPGYGQFF.

CDR3 bases: TGTGCCAGCAGTCGACTGAGCGGGGGGGCAGGGGCAGATACGCAGTATTTT. Its translation is CASSRLSGGAGADTQYF. This rearrangement joins TRBV6-6 to TRBJ2-3, with 10 bases aligning to TRBD2. Germline V gives CDR1 MNHNY, CDR2 SVGAGI (reference sequence). The CDR3 totals 17 residues. V lost 5 bases, J lost 4 bases, and 12 bases stayed unmatched.

The chain combines TRBV6-4 with TRBJ2-1; TRBD2 aligns across 8 bases. Germline V gene lookup returns CDR1 MRHNA and CDR2 SNTAGT. This CDR3 has 14 amino acids. The junction had 6 bases not matched to a gene; V was cut back by 4 bases and J by 7 bases. Here the CDR3 reads CASSAGGPGNEQFF. CDR3 DNA sequence: TGTGCCAGCAGTGCGGGGGGGCCTGGGAATGAGCAGTTCTTC.

The chain has TRBV5-1 and TRBJ1-1, with 8 bases that match TRBD1. The CDR3 loop spans 14 amino acids. Germline loops: CDR1 SGHRS, CDR2 YFSETQ. The V gene end was trimmed by 4 bases and the J gene end by 8 bases; junction bases not matched to a gene: 10. The CDR3 loop reads CASSPGQGTPEAFF. The CDR3 region has the DNA TGCGCCAGCAGCCCCGGACAGGGTACCCCCGAAGCTTTCTTT.

CDR3 coding DNA: TGTGCCAGCAGCCGCGCGACAACCTATAATTCACCCCTCCACTTT. Protein product: CASSRATTYNSPLHF. The chain uses TRBV5-8 and TRBJ1-6, with D unresolved. Trimming cost V 4 bases and J 2 bases, with 10 bases left between them. The CDR3 loop spans 15 amino acids. Germline assignment: CDR1 SGHTS and CDR2 YDEGEE.

The V and J genes are TRBV18 and TRBJ1-4, with 9 bases identical to TRBD1. After removal of 2 bases from V and 2 bases from J, the junction contained 3 bases not matched to a gene. The CDR3 totals 16 residues. Germline V gene data show CDR1 as KGHSH and CDR2 as LQKENI. This chain's CDR3 is CASSPDRGLTNEKLFF. The CDR3 nucleotides are TGTGCCAGCTCACCAGACAGGGGGTTGACTAATGAAAAACTGTTTTTT.

This chain links TRBV12-3 or TRBV12-4 with TRBJ1-5; D gene ambiguous. This CDR3 is built from 13 residues. The V end lost 6 bases, the J end lost 6 bases, and 12 bases lay between the germline ends. The CDR3 nucleotides read TGTGCCAGCAGCCCCGGGTTTTCTCAGCCCCAGCATTTT. This encodes CASSPGFSQPQHF.

This chain uses TRBV14 with TRBJ1-1; the D is unclear. Trimming removed 0 bases at V and 4 bases at J, with 12 bases between. CDR1 SGHDN and CDR2 FVKESK come from the germline V gene. The CDR3 totals 15 residues. The CDR3 sequence: CASSQDPTVGTEAFF. The CDR3 DNA sequence: TGTGCCAGCAGCCAAGACCCCACAGTGGGCACTGAAGCTTTCTTT.

This chain links TRBV19 with TRBJ1-5; the match to TRBD1 covers 10 bases. V shed 5 bases and J 2 bases; nucleotides not matched to a gene: 3. This CDR3 has 15 residues. CDR1 is LNHDA and CDR2 is SQIVND in the germline V gene (reference sequence). Here the CDR3 reads CASSLDRGRNQPQHF. CDR3 nucleotide sequence: TGTGCCAGTAGTCTTGACAGGGGGCGCAATCAGCCCCAGCATTTT.

The gene calls are TRBV10-1 and TRBJ2-1; 10 bases map to TRBD2. The V segment lost 2 bases and the J segment 4 bases; nucleotides outside the gene matches: 5. The germline gives CDR1 WNHNN, CDR2 SYGVQD (reference sequence). CDR3 length equals 16 residues. The CDR3 region is CASSETLAGPYNEQFF. Here the CDR3 DNA reads TGCGCCAGCAGTGAGACACTAGCGGGGCCGTACAATGAGCAGTTCTTC.

The chain recombines TRBV29-1 with TRBJ2-1; 8 positions agree with TRBD1. Germline V lookup: CDR1 SQVTM, CDR2 ANQGSEA. The length of the CDR3 is 14 residues. V was clipped by 7 bases and J by 0 bases; unmatched bases: 5. CDR3 sequence (DNA): TGCAGCGATCGACAGGGGAGCTCCTACAATGAGCAGTTCTTC. Protein: CSDRQGSSYNEQFF.

The chain recombines TRBV18 with TRBJ2-2, with a weak D call TRBD1 (5 bases). Trimming took off 2 bases at V and 1 base at J, with 8 bases between the two ends. The CDR3 extends over 15 amino acids. The germline V gene encodes CDR1 KGHSH and CDR2 LQKENI. CDR3 DNA: TGTGCCAGCTCACCAGGGGCAGGGAACACCGGGGAGCTGTTTTTT. Translated, it gives CASSPGAGNTGELFF.

This chain links TRBV10-3 with TRBJ1-2; D might be TRBD1 (6 bases). With 6 bases removed from V and 0 bases from J, the gap between germline ends came to 17 bases. Germline lookup yields CDR1 ENHRY and CDR2 SYGVKD. This CDR3 contains 16 residues. CDR3 coding DNA: TGTGCCATCAGGTTACAGGGAGGGAGCCCTAACTATGGCTACACCTTC. Protein: CAIRLQGGSPNYGYTF.

The rearrangement uses TRBV5-8 and TRBJ1-3; 7 bases align to TRBD1. V dropped 3 bases and J dropped 4; count of bases not matched to a gene: 10. The CDR3 length is 16 residues. In germline, CDR1 is SGHTS, CDR2 YDEGEE. CDR3 sequence reads: CASSWGTVRRGNTIYF. The CDR3 region has the DNA TGTGCCAGCAGCTGGGGGACAGTTCGGAGAGGAAACACCATATATTTT.

This chain connects TRBV18 to TRBJ2-7; 9 bases agree with TRBD1. This CDR3 region has 14 residues. CDR1 and CDR2 from the germline V gene are KGHSH and LQKENI. The junction had 4 bases not matched to a gene; V was cut back by 2 bases and J by 5 bases. CDR3: CASSPNRGQDEQYF. In DNA, the CDR3 is TGTGCCAGCTCACCAAACAGGGGGCAGGACGAGCAGTACTTC.